This T cell receptor beta chain was captured by sequencing in a study of cytomegalovirus exposure and HLA in healthy donors. PCR was performed using 60 Vbeta and 13 Jbeta primers. Produced via immunoSEQ multiplex PCR; TCRdb's table is partial and in-frame only. The data show 150,000 to 200,000 clones, around 84% seen once. This clone has just a few counts. The target antigen is unknown. Study-wide results and caveats: When presence/absence was analysed, sequencing depth was taken to be roughly uniform across donors.

This sequence originates from a woman aged 40 to 50 in good health and CMV-seronegative. Source material: PBMCs.

CDR3 residues: CASSFRTSGGPDEQFF. The CDR3 DNA follows: TGTGCCAGTAGTTTCCGGACTAGCGGGGGACCGGATGAGCAGTTCTTC. The rearrangement uses TRBV19 and TRBJ2-1; 13 bases line up with TRBD2. V lost 5 bases to trimming and J lost 8 bases; unmatched junction nucleotides: 9. From germline, CDR1 is LNHDA and CDR2 SQIVND (reference sequence). The CDR3 totals 16 residues.